The subject of this entry is one TCR beta chain. Its antigen is unknown. The input lacks base qualities; no much larger clone sits a single base away. From V the trimming removes 3 bases and from J it removes 2 bases, while the gene matches leave 5 bases of the junction unaccounted for. The germline V gene supplies CDR1 SGDLS and CDR2 YYNGEE. Its CDR3 holds 15 amino acids, cysteine through phenylalanine. The sequence is cut down to CDR3 DNA, 45 bases in frame from base 1. This specimen comes from a study of cytomegalovirus exposure and HLA in healthy donors (dated by TCRdb to about 2017). Describing the broader study: An earlier analysis of several hundred of the donors reported more than 250 Gb of sequence data and roughly 100 million unique TCR beta sequences from 150 million to 200 million T cells. Donor age, sex, ethnicity and CMV serostatus were compiled alongside the repertoire data. Both class I and class II loci were covered by HLA typing, at four-digit resolution. A later genetic analysis took genome-wide SNP genotypes for 398 of the 666 donors and used that subset as a discovery cohort. To study patterns of TCR occurrence, a later analysis re-analyzed previously published TCR beta repertoires from 550 to 800 donors and added high-resolution HLA genotyping. Because of strong linkage in the cohort, roughly 5 DR-DQ haplotypes were treated as single units for association and clustering. On average, roughly 250,000 unique TCR beta nucleotide sequences were sequenced per donor among about 400 genotyped donors of the cohort, with roughly 18% of those sequences being non-productive. Rather than using new phenotypic data, the later analysis identified candidate immune exposures from TCR beta sequences and from how often those sequences occurred across donors. The study was designed to test whether signatures of past pathogen exposure could be identified by cataloging public T cell receptors. High-throughput TCR immunosequencing, statistical association of individual TCRs with disease status, and machine learning were combined to predict cytomegalovirus infection status. Besides the first cohort of 500 to 700 subjects, a separate validation cohort made up of roughly 120 different subjects was used. Of the 398 genotyped donors, approximately 83% fell in the genetic ancestry cluster associated with self-reported Caucasian donors. The number of donors typed differed by locus, with about 629-640 for A, B, C, DRB1 and DQB1, 522 for DQA1, 600 to 610 for DPA1, and 450 to 480 for DPB1. All discovery cohort repertoires had been generated using a single sequencing platform. To decide whether each TCR beta V gene segment behaved as functional or pseudogenic, an earlier analysis of some 580 of the donors relied on high-throughput TCR beta sequencing. Using immunosequencing, the study profiled T cell repertoires from approximately 700 subjects and related those repertoires to cytomegalovirus serostatus. About 310 gigabases of sequencing data and tens of millions of unique TCR sequences were included in an early release covering under 650 HLA-typed donors.

The method was the immunoSEQ multiplex PCR assay. A mixture of 60 forward primers for TCR Vbeta segments and 13 reverse primers for TCR Jbeta segments was used in the multiplex PCR. A multiplex PCR assay on genomic DNA amplified the CDR3 region of rearranged TCR beta genes. On the Illumina HiSeq System, the amplified TCR beta libraries were sequenced as 87-base-pair reads. As for the authors' bioinformatics: Across the 640 or so repertoires, a later analysis counted roughly 77 million unique TCR beta chains, 8.5 million to 12 million of which were shared by at least two donors. Raw reads were error-corrected and collapsed into unique sequences with a nearest-neighbor algorithm that merged closely related sequences to remove PCR and sequencing errors. Alignment of CDR3 sequences to IMGT reference sequences was used to assign V, D and J gene segments. For a sequence to be retained, a match of at least six nucleotides was required to both a V gene segment and a J gene segment. Rearrangements were called productive when the CDR3 lacked stop codons and stayed in frame with V and J; all others were non-productive. Following IMGT convention, CDR3 was defined as the stretch from the second conserved V-encoded cysteine up to the conserved J-encoded phenylalanine. The earlier analysis of 587 of the donors excluded sequences that lacked an unambiguous match to a single V gene segment. An earlier analysis of a few hundred of the donors called V segments functional above 56.7% productive rearrangements and segregating when the between-donor standard deviation exceeded 5%. A statistical classification framework was built to diagnose cytomegalovirus status from the catalog of TCR beta chain sequences. V and J gene assignment, in a later analysis, came from comparing TCR nucleotide sequences with IMGT/GENE-DB human TR gene sequences. In a later analysis, CDR3 sequences and most-parsimonious VDJ recombination scenarios were assigned using the TCRdist pipeline. A later analysis defined each TCR beta chain by its CDR3 amino acid sequence plus V-gene family, and excluded reads lacking a unique V-gene family. A later analysis removed 592 highly shared, low-generation-probability nucleotide sequences to deal with suspected cross-contamination and a sequencing artifact. A later analysis calculated a clonal expansion index for each public chain from normalized within-repertoire ranks of inferred template counts. Generation probabilities in a later analysis came from a VDJ recombination model fitted to out-of-frame rearrangements, and those results were checked against IGoR. In a later analysis, TCR-TCR, TCR-HLA and TCR-CMV co-occurrence was scored with hypergeometric tests, and a repertoire-size bias correction was applied to TCR pairs. A later analysis estimated false discovery rates by permuting HLA or CMV assignments 20 times. A later analysis grouped co-occurring TCRs with DBSCAN, adding TCRdist sequence similarity when clustering within HLA-allele-positive subsets. Repertoires with fewer than 30,000 or more than 120,000 public chains were left out of co-occurrence clustering, as were four to six repertoires with anomalous nucleotide sharing. The table was pulled from immuneACCESS by TCRdb, which kept in-frame rearrangements only. Such tables lose some clones; where checked, under half of the loss comes from unresolved V genes, and the rest has no known cause. V and J calls plus clone size are reproduced from that table; the DNA served to infer D and trimming. The sample has about 120,000 clones on record, approximately 75% of them singletons. Over 2.5% of the sample rests with the top ten.

Broader findings and caveats from the paper: In a later analysis, TCR association rates were found to vary across HLA loci, with the most associated TCRs seen for DRB1 alleles and the fewest for HLA-C alleles. The 87-base-pair reads could not distinguish some IMGT-functional V segments, including TRBV6-2 and TRBV6-3, so those segments were excluded. A later genetic analysis associated a missense DCLRE1C variant with V-gene and J-gene trimming of TCR beta chains, and an independent cohort replicated the association. A further reported finding was that TCR beta sequences accurately predicted the HLA-A and HLA-B alleles for most subjects in the first cohort. In vitro tests confirmed that three of the cytomegalovirus-associated TCR beta chains recognize cytomegalovirus antigens. In an earlier analysis of approximately 600 of the donors, most TCR beta V segments were observed in productive rearrangements about 87% or about 30% of the time, broadly matching IMGT annotations. While some public TCRs were present in many individuals, most TCR sequences turned up only very rarely across donors. The presence/absence analyses assumed that sequencing depth was roughly uniform across donors, and that assumption may not be true. In a later analysis, over 15,000 TCR beta sequences were associated with specific HLA alleles at a false discovery rate of 0.05. Cytomegalovirus status was reported to be diagnosed by the classifier with high specificity and sensitivity in both the original and validation cohorts. Compared with equally common non-associated chains, HLA-associated TCR beta chains in a later analysis were more clonally expanded and had lower generation probabilities. The study gave a list of some 150 TCR beta chains associated with cytomegalovirus. The only immune exposure information available for the cohort was CMV serostatus. Correlated functional status among segregating V segments might reflect linkage disequilibrium, but an unknown experimental factor could not be ruled out. The earlier analysis of almost 600 of the donors excluded approximately 15 rarely observed V segments, including chromosome 9 orphons, because counts were too low. In a later genetic analysis, fewer N-insertions in productive TCRs were reported among donors in an Asian-associated ancestry cluster than the roughly 640-donor mean. The authors suggested that the approach could potentially be extended to other disease states and immunological phenotypes. According to a later analysis, parvovirus B19, influenza, CMV and Epstein-Barr virus appeared linked to several top co-occurrence clusters. When HLA alleles, especially DR and DQ, strongly co-occurred, TCR associations were difficult to assign to individual alleles. A group of highly shared sequence variants was considered likely to be a technical artifact of the sequencing pipeline. A later analysis found that most CMV-associated TCR beta chains appeared HLA-restricted, with HLA associations seemingly driven largely by CMV exposure. The cohort was sequenced for TCR beta chains only, and without alpha or paired-chain data the features that could be detected were limited. Because some donors lacked HLA typing at each locus, the association tests relied only on the typed subset.

The cohort was made up of 500 to 800 healthy bone marrow donors. All cohort members were sampled while nominally healthy, although unrecorded immune exposures were likely present. The donor tested CMV seronegative, placing the donor among the approximately 360 seronegative members of the cohort. Every donor gave a peripheral blood sample, and the peripheral blood mononuclear cells from that sample were used for TCR beta sequencing. The Qiagen DNeasy Blood Extraction Kit was used to extract genomic DNA from the blood cell samples. The TCR sequence derives from a woman aged 50 to 60 in good health and CMV-seronegative. The sequenced sample consisted of PBMCs. Rearrangement joined TRBV9 to TRBJ2-7, with 10 bases matching TRBD2. The CDR3 region reads CASSASGTSAYEQYF. The sequence in DNA is TGTGCCAGCAGCGCCTCCGGGACTAGCGCCTACGAGCAGTACTTC.